The rows below give T cell receptor beta chains drawn from one sample of a study of PD-1 blockade in classical Hodgkin lymphoma. The protocol was immunoSEQ multiplex PCR, while the TCRdb copy is restricted to in-frame clones and leaves out a portion. The data contain about 30,000 clones, approximately 86% of them seen just once; the ten biggest clones take up about 0.45%. The sample here was CD4+ T cells from blood, taken before the fourth cycle of nivolumab. These receptors all come from a human donor with classical Hodgkin lymphoma. The CDR3 runs from the conserved cysteine through the conserved F or W. The D gene is left open where the match is weak. Only part of the rows carry a size: once, few, many, or a class if the clone is expanded.

abundance,v_gene,d_gene,j_gene,CDR3aa,CDR3nt
-,TRBV14,TRBD2,TRBJ2-3,CASSQVTSGGADTQYF,TGTGCCAGCAGCCAAGTTACTAGCGGGGGCGCAGATACGCAGTATTTT
-,TRBV2,TRBD2,TRBJ2-7,CASTGLAGMYEQYF,TGTGCCAGCACCGGACTAGCGGGAATGTACGAGCAGTACTTC
-,TRBV7-3,-,TRBJ2-2,CASSSDSTGELFF,TGTGCCAGCAGCTCGGACAGCACCGGGGAGCTGTTTTTT
-,TRBV4-1,TRBD2,TRBJ2-7,CASSRILGTSSYEQYF,TGCGCCAGCAGCCGAATCCTCGGGACTAGCTCCTACGAGCAGTACTTC
-,TRBV11-2,TRBD2,TRBJ2-7,CASSSSGSLSYEQYF,TGTGCCAGCAGCAGTAGCGGGAGTCTTTCCTACGAGCAGTACTTC
-,TRBV29-1,TRBD2,TRBJ2-2,CSVALAGGPVGTGELFF,TGCAGCGTCGCACTAGCGGGAGGGCCTGTAGGCACCGGGGAGCTGTTTTTT
-,TRBV14,-,TRBJ2-7,CASSQYQVYEQYF,TGTGCCAGCAGCCAATACCAGGTCTACGAGCAGTACTTC
-,TRBV27,TRBD2,TRBJ2-2,CASSPRGKLAGGPYTGELFF,TGTGCCAGCAGCCCAAGGGGGAAACTAGCGGGAGGGCCGTACACCGGGGAGCTGTTTTTT
few,TRBV29-1,TRBD1,TRBJ1-1,CSVTGVFTEAFF,TGCAGCGTCACAGGGGTCTTCACTGAAGCTTTCTTT
-,TRBV5-1,TRBD1,TRBJ1-1,CASSHTGANTEAFF,TGCGCCAGCAGCCATACAGGGGCGAACACTGAAGCTTTCTTT
-,TRBV18,-,TRBJ1-4,CASSPVSGGNEKLFF,TGTGCCAGCTCACCCGTCTCAGGAGGGAATGAAAAACTGTTTTTT